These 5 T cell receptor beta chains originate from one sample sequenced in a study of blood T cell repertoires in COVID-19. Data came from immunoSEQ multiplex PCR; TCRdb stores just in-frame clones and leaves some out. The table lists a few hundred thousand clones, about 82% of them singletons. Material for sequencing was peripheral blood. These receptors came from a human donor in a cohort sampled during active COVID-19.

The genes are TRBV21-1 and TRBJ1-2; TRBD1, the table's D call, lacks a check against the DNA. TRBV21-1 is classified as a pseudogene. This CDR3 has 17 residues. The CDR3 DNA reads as TGTGCCAGCAGCAAAGAACGGCAGGGAAAGCGGATTCACAGGGACACCTTC. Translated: CASSKERQGKRIHRDTF.

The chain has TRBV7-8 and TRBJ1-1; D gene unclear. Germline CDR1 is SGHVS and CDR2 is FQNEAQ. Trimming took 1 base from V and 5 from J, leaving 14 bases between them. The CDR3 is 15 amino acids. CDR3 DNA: TGTGCCAGCAGCTTAGGGGCAGGTTCGCGTACTGAAGCTTTCTTT. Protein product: CASSLGAGSRTEAFF.

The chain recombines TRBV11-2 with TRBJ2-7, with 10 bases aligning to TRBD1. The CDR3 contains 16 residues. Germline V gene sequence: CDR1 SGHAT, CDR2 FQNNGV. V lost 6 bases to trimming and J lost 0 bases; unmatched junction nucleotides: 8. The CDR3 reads CASSLTGGPLSYEQYF. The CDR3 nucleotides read TGTGCCAGCAGTCTGACAGGGGGCCCTCTCTCCTACGAGCAGTACTTC.

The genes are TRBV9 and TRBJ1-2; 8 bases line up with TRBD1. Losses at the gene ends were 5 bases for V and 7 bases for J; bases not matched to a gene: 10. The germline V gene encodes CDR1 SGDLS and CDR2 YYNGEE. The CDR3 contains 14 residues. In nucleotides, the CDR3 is TGTGCCAGCAGTGCCGACAGGGGAAAGGCTGGCTACACCTTC. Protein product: CASSADRGKAGYTF.

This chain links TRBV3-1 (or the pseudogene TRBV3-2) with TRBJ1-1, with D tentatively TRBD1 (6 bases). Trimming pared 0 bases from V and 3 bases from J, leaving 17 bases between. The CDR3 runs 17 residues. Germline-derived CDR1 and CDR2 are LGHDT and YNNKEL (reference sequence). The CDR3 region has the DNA TGTGCCAGCAGCCAAGATGCGGGGGCCCGATCCTACACTGAAGCTTTCTTT. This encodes CASSQDAGARSYTEAFF.